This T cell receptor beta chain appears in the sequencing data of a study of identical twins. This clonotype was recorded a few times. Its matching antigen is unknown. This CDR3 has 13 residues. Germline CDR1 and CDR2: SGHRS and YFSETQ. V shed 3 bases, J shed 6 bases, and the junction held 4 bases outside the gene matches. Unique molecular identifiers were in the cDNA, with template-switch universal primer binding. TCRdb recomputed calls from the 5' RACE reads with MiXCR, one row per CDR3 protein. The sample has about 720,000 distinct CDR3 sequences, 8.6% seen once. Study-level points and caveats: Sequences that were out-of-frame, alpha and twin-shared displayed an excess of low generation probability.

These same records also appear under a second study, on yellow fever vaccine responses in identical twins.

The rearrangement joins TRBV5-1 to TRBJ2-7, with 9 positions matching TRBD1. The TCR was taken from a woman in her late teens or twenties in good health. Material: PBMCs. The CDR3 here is CASSWTGEAEQYF. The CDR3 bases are TGCGCCAGCAGCTGGACAGGGGAGGCCGAGCAGTACTTC.